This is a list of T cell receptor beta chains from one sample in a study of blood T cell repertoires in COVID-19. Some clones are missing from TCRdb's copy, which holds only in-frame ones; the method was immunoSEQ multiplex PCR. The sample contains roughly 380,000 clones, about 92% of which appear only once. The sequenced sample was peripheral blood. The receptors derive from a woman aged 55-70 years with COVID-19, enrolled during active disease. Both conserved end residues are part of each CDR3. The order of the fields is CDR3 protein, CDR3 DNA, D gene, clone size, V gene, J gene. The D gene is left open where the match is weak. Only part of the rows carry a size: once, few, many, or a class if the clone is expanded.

CAIKIGGNQPQHF	TGTGCCATAAAGATAGGAGGCAATCAGCCCCAGCATTTT	NA	NA	TRBV2	TRBJ1-5
CASSLAHGTTSSYNEQFF	TGTGCCAGCAGCTTAGCGCACGGGACTACCAGCTCCTACAATGAGCAGTTCTTC	TRBD2	NA	TRBV11-1	TRBJ2-1
CASRFASGNTIYF	TGTGCTAGCCGGTTCGCCTCTGGAAACACCATATATTTT	NA	NA	TRBV12-5	TRBJ1-3
CASSQPLQGGYGYTF	TGCGCCAGCAGCCAACCACTTCAGGGAGGCTATGGCTACACCTTC	NA	NA	TRBV4-1	TRBJ1-2
CASRPDRAQPQHF	TGTGCCAGCAGACCAGACAGGGCTCAGCCCCAGCATTTT	TRBD1	NA	TRBV6-1	TRBJ1-5
CASTQTASNQPQHF	TGTGCCAGCACTCAGACAGCTAGCAATCAGCCCCAGCATTTT	NA	NA	TRBV28	TRBJ1-5
CASSLQGGNEKLFF	TGCGCCAGCAGCTTGCAGGGGGGCAATGAAAAACTGTTTTTT	TRBD1	once	TRBV5-1	TRBJ1-4
CASMRTGNYNEQFF	TGTGCCAGTATGAGGACAGGGAACTACAATGAGCAGTTCTTC	TRBD1	NA	TRBV19	TRBJ2-1
CSARGDTRSTF	TGCAGTGCTAGAGGGGACACCCGGTCCACCTTC	NA	NA	TRBV20-1	TRBJ1-2
CASSFTSGDNEQFF	TGCGCCAGCAGCTTTACTAGCGGAGATAATGAGCAGTTCTTC	TRBD2	once	TRBV5-1	TRBJ2-1
CASRPNTGGYGYTF	TGTGCCAGCAGACCCAATACAGGGGGCTATGGCTACACCTTC	TRBD1	NA	TRBV27	TRBJ1-2
CAISERQIYNEQFF	TGTGCCATCAGTGAGCGACAGATTTACAATGAGCAGTTCTTC	NA	NA	TRBV10-3	TRBJ2-1
CASSLGGTGMVEQYF	TGTGCCAGCAGCTTGGGCGGGACAGGGATGGTCGAGCAGTACTTC	TRBD1	few	TRBV5-5	TRBJ2-7
CATSAGGSGTQYF	TGTGCCACCAGTGCAGGGGGCAGCGGGACCCAGTACTTC	TRBD1	NA	TRBV24-1	TRBJ2-5
CASSNPGQTYNEQFF	TGTGCCAGCAGTAACCCGGGACAGACTTACAATGAGCAGTTCTTC	TRBD1	once	TRBV28	TRBJ2-1
CASSQGGLAAGDTQYF	TGTGCCAGCAGCCAAGGGGGACTAGCGGCCGGAGATACGCAGTATTTT	TRBD2	NA	TRBV3-1/TRBV3-2	TRBJ2-3
CASSYRLEKTQYF	TGTGCCAGCAGCTATCGACTAGAGAAGACCCAGTACTTC	NA	NA	TRBV9	TRBJ2-5
CASSRTGHSTDTQYF	TGTGCCAGCAGCCGGACAGGGCATAGCACAGATACGCAGTATTTT	TRBD1	NA	TRBV7-2	TRBJ2-3
CASSRQGDTGELFF	TGTGCCAGCAGCCGACAGGGGGACACCGGGGAGCTGTTTTTT	TRBD1	once	TRBV3-1/TRBV3-2	TRBJ2-2
CASRASRETQYF	TGTGCCAGTAGAGCCTCCAGGGAGACCCAGTACTTC	NA	NA	TRBV19	TRBJ2-5
CSGRQGMNTEAFF	TGCAGCGGCCGACAGGGTATGAACACTGAAGCTTTCTTT	TRBD1	NA	TRBV29-1	TRBJ1-1
CASIKRGSTDTQYF	TGTGCCAGCATTAAGAGAGGAAGTACAGATACGCAGTATTTT	NA	NA	TRBV27	TRBJ2-3
CASSLGRGLYTF	TGTGCCAGCAGCTTAGGACGAGGCCTCTACACCTTC	NA	once	TRBV11-2	TRBJ1-2
CASSQAPGGGGEQYF	TGTGCCAGCAGCCAAGCTCCGGGCGGGGGGGGAGAGCAGTACTTC	TRBD2	NA	TRBV4-2	TRBJ2-7
CASSDPGLLYSYNSPLHF	TGTGCCAGCAGTGACCCGGGACTTCTGTACTCCTATAATTCACCCCTCCACTTT	NA	NA	TRBV28	TRBJ1-6
CASSFYSNTEAFF	TGTGCCAGCAGCTTTTACAGTAACACTGAAGCTTTCTTT	NA	NA	TRBV5-6	TRBJ1-1
CASSQDRDYEQYF	TGCGCCAGCAGCCAAGACAGGGACTACGAGCAGTACTTC	NA	NA	TRBV4-1	TRBJ2-7
CASSPRTAVDEQFF	TGTGCCAGCAGCCCGAGGACAGCGGTCGATGAGCAGTTCTTC	NA	NA	TRBV11-1	TRBJ2-1
CASNSFGNTIYF	TGTGCCAGCAACTCATTCGGAAACACCATATATTTT	NA	NA	TRBV12-3/TRBV12-4	TRBJ1-3
CATSGDYGYTF	TGTGCCACCTCCGGGGACTATGGCTACACCTTC	NA	NA	TRBV24-1	TRBJ1-2
CASSIDRSYGYTF	TGTGCCAGTAGTATAGACCGGAGCTATGGCTACACCTTC	NA	NA	TRBV19	TRBJ1-2
CASSLRDRAEQFF	TGTGCCAGCAGCTTAAGAGACAGGGCTGAGCAGTTCTTC	TRBD1	NA	TRBV5-4	TRBJ2-1
CASSYETGGNEQYF	TGTGCCAGCAGTTACGAGACAGGGGGAAACGAGCAGTACTTC	TRBD1	NA	TRBV6-5	TRBJ2-7
CASSLWDTINEKLFF	TGTGCCAGCAGCTTATGGGACACCATAAATGAAAAACTGTTTTTT	NA	NA	TRBV7-2	TRBJ1-4
CASSQDHIRRQTSGNTIYF	TGCGCCAGCAGCCAAGATCATATCAGAAGACAGACCTCTGGAAACACCATATATTTT	NA	few	TRBV4-1	TRBJ1-3
CASRRGNTEAFF	TGTGCCAGCAGACGAGGGAACACTGAAGCTTTCTTT	NA	once	TRBV5-4	TRBJ1-1
CSVEDRRSGGSTDTQYF	TGCAGCGTTGAAGATCGACGGTCGGGTGGAAGCACAGATACGCAGTATTTT	NA	NA	TRBV29-1	TRBJ2-3
CASSQDRTGLTNTIYF	TGCGCCAGCAGCCAAGACCGGACAGGGCTAACGAACACCATATATTTT	TRBD1	NA	TRBV4-1	TRBJ1-3
CASNQGVNENTEAFF	TGTGCCAGCAATCAGGGTGTCAACGAGAACACTGAAGCTTTCTTT	NA	NA	TRBV6-5	TRBJ1-1
CATDTGTGGTDTQYF	TGTGCCACTGACACCGGGACAGGGGGCACAGATACGCAGTATTTT	TRBD1	NA	TRBV7-6	TRBJ2-3
CASRRTSGESYEQYF	TGTGCCAGCAGGCGGACTAGCGGGGAATCCTACGAGCAGTACTTC	TRBD2	NA	TRBV6-7	TRBJ2-7
CAWTRGPNQPQHF	TGTGCCTGGACCCGAGGCCCCAATCAGCCCCAGCATTTT	NA	few	TRBV30	TRBJ1-5